The T cell receptor beta chain under discussion was sequenced for a study of blood T cells in healthy people across ages. General observations from the study: Estimates of diversity drawn from one million T cells were considered underestimates.

Remarks on this clonotype: The antigen remains unidentified.

Primers used in a second PCR of about 6 to 12 cycles were a sample-barcoded 5' primer and a J-beta primer mix. Each of the cDNA molecules was tagged by a template-switch adaptor with 12 random nucleotides. TCRdb re-derived calls from the 5' RACE reads in MiXCR, one entry per CDR3 protein. The sample holds roughly 1,300,000 distinct CDR3 sequences, approximately 60% seen once. CDR3 length equals 17 residues. V lost 3 bases, J lost 2 bases, and 5 bases stayed unmatched. Germline V gene data show CDR1 as SGHRS and CDR2 as YFSETQ. This TCR derives from a man aged 18 to 35 in good health. Sequences were obtained from blood. The chain links TRBV5-1 to TRBJ2-1, with 13 bases lining up with TRBD2. In DNA form, the CDR3 reads TGCGCCAGCAGCTCAGGACTAGCGGGAGAGACCTACAATGAGCAGTTCTTC. Its protein product is CASSSGLAGETYNEQFF.